The 22 T cell receptor beta chains below were found in one sample sequenced in a study of OX40 agonist ivuxolimab in advanced cancers. Clones were read by immunoSEQ multiplex PCR, and TCRdb kept only the in-frame ones, dropping some. Of under 75,000 clones in the sample, 91% were seen once. This specimen was CD4+ or CD8+ T cells sorted from blood, taken in a trial of the OX40 agonist ivuxolimab. These TCRs come from an adult with an advanced solid tumor such as melanoma, head and neck, liver or kidney cancer.

The chain joins TRBV10-3 to TRBJ2-1; D unclear. The germline V gene has CDR1 ENHRY and CDR2 SYGVKD. The CDR3 sequence is 12 residues long. The V end was cut by 4 bases, the J end by 7 bases, with 8 bases between. The CDR3 region is CAISVLGNEQFF. DNA of the CDR3: TGTGCCATCAGTGTTCTGGGGAATGAGCAGTTCTTC.

This sequence joins TRBV27 and TRBJ1-3; 9 bases align to TRBD1. Germline V CDR1 and CDR2: MNHEY, SMNVEV (reference sequence). This CDR3 is 14 amino acids long. V lost 8 bases to trimming and J lost 4 bases; unmatched junction nucleotides: 6. The CDR3 DNA sequence: TGTGCCAGCTCCCCCGGGACAGGGGGAAACACCATATATTTT. Translated: CASSPGTGGNTIYF.

V is TRBV6-6 and J is TRBJ2-7; unclear D gene. CDR1 and CDR2 from the germline V gene are MNHNY and SVGAGI (reference sequence). This CDR3 spans 13 amino acids. Trimming cost V 2 bases and J 3 bases, with 8 bases left between them. In DNA form, the CDR3 reads TGTGCCAGCAGTTACCAGTTTGACTACGAGCAGTACTTC. Its protein product is CASSYQFDYEQYF.

A single count supports this clone. The chain joins TRBV4-1 to TRBJ2-5; D gene ambiguous. Trimming pared 5 bases from V and 2 bases from J, leaving 18 bases between. CDR3 size: 16 residues. Germline CDR1 and CDR2: MGHRA and YSYEKL. CDR3 residues: CASSSKEVLLQETQYF. As DNA, the CDR3 is TGCGCCAGCAGCTCAAAAGAGGTTTTACTTCAAGAGACCCAGTACTTC.

The chain carries TRBV11-2 and TRBJ1-3, with D hard to call. The CDR3 extends over 15 amino acids. V was cut by 0 bases and J by 4 bases, with 10 bases left in between. Germline CDR1 SGHAT, CDR2 FQNNGV. The CDR3 nucleotides are TGTGCCAGCAGCTTAGATGACCGGGGAGGAAACACCATATATTTT. It specifies CASSLDDRGGNTIYF. The complete variable domain, with remaining parts taken from reference TRBV11-2 and TRBJ1-3, reads EAGVAQSPRYKIIEKRQSVAFWCNPISGHATLYWYQQILGQGPKLLIQFQNNGVVDDSQLPKDRFSAERLKGVDSTLKIQPAKLEDSAVYLCASSLDDRGGNTIYFGEGSWLTVV.

The gene calls are TRBV28 and TRBJ2-5; TRBD1 aligns across 8 bases. Germline CDR1 is MDHEN and CDR2 is SYDVKM. The V segment lost 7 bases and the J segment 5 bases; nucleotides outside the gene matches: 15. The CDR3 consists of 16 residues. The CDR3, as DNA: TGTGCCAGCAATCCTCGGCCCGGACAGGGTGGTGAGACCCAGTACTTC. Protein sequence: CASNPRPGQGGETQYF.

The V gene is TRBV11-3, the J gene TRBJ2-7; D uncertain. Trimming took off 1 base at V and 7 bases at J, with 11 bases between the two ends. The V gene's germline CDR1 is SGHNT and CDR2 YENEEA. The length of the CDR3 is 13 residues. DNA for the CDR3: TGTGCCAGCAGCTTAGTGTCTACCGGGGAGCAGTACTTC. Translating it yields CASSLVSTGEQYF.

This chain connects TRBV7-3 to TRBJ2-1; the match to TRBD2 covers 14 bases. V was pared by 5 bases and J by 9 bases, with 6 bases of the junction left unmatched. This CDR3 has 15 residues. Germline assignment: CDR1 SGHTA and CDR2 FQGTGA. DNA of the CDR3: TGTGCCAGCAGCCATGGGACTAGCGGGAGTAGTGAGCAGTTCTTC. This sequence encodes CASSHGTSGSSEQFF.

The V and J genes are TRBV4-3 and TRBJ1-3; 7 positions match TRBD1. V dropped 2 bases and J dropped 3; count of bases not matched to a gene: 13. The germline V gene has CDR1 LGHNA and CDR2 YSLEER. This CDR3 is 18 amino acids long. The CDR3: CASSQYWAEGQVGNTIYF. The CDR3 coding sequence is TGCGCCAGCAGCCAATACTGGGCGGAAGGACAGGTTGGAAACACCATATATTTT.

This clone was counted once. The chain links TRBV28 to TRBJ1-5; TRBD1 might be the D (6 bases). Germline CDR1 MDHEN, CDR2 SYDVKM. This CDR3 is built from 14 residues. V was cut by 5 bases and J by 0 bases, with 8 bases left in between. The CDR3 here is CASSPQGSNQPQHF. Here the CDR3 DNA reads TGTGCCAGCAGTCCACAGGGTAGCAATCAGCCCCAGCATTTT.

In this sample, this clone turned up a few times. The chain recombines TRBV4-3 with TRBJ2-7; D possibly corresponds to TRBD2 (6 bases). Trimming cost V 0 bases and J 9 bases, with 12 bases left between them. The CDR3 runs 13 residues. Germline CDR1 reads LGHNA; CDR2 reads YSLEER. In DNA form, the CDR3 reads TGCGCCAGCAGCCAAGATCGGAGGGTGGGGCAGTACTTC. Translating gives CASSQDRRVGQYF.

This clone was seen a single time. J is TRBJ2-1 and V is TRBV21-1; the table's D gene call, TRBD2, was not cross checked with the DNA. TRBV21-1 is a recognized pseudogene. The CDR3 extends over 21 amino acids. For the CDR3, the DNA is TGTGCCAGCAGCAAAGCTCTAGCGGGAGAGGAGTATGGGGGCCAAGACAATGAGCAGTTCTTC. The encoded protein is CASSKALAGEEYGGQDNEQFF.

In its sample, this clone was seen once. The chain has TRBV11-2 and TRBJ2-1; D is unclear. This CDR3 spans 16 amino acids. V shed 7 bases and J shed 9 bases, with 25 bases lying between them. From germline, CDR1 is SGHAT and CDR2 FQNNGV. The CDR3 protein is CASTKGSWAGLGEQFF. The CDR3 region has the DNA TGTGCCAGCACCAAGGGAAGTTGGGCTGGCCTCGGTGAGCAGTTCTTC.

The CDR3 DNA reads TGCGCCAGCAGCCAAGATAGGTTACTAGCGGGAGCCAACAATGAGCAGTTCTTC. It translates to CASSQDRLLAGANNEQFF. The chain carries TRBV4-3 and TRBJ2-1; TRBD2 agrees at 11 bases. Germline assignment: CDR1 LGHNA and CDR2 YSLEER. The junction had 9 bases not matched to a gene; V was cut back by 0 bases and J by 5 bases. There are 18 residues in the CDR3.

The CDR3 reads CSVDGSGVDTQYF. The CDR3 region has the DNA TGCAGCGTTGACGGCAGCGGGGTAGATACGCAGTATTTT. The V gene is TRBV29-1, the J gene TRBJ2-3; 7 bases are shared with TRBD2. CDR3 size: 13 residues. J was trimmed by 5 bases and V by 3 bases; bases with no gene match: 5. Germline CDR1 SQVTM, CDR2 ANQGSEA.

The chain links TRBV28 to TRBJ2-1, with D perhaps matching TRBD2 (6 bases). Germline CDR1 MDHEN, CDR2 SYDVKM. The germline V and J ends were trimmed by 5 bases and 3 bases, with 17 bases remaining between them. The CDR3 totals 16 residues. The CDR3 is CASSRPRLGDYNEQFF. CDR3 in DNA: TGTGCCAGCAGTCGCCCTAGACTAGGAGACTACAATGAGCAGTTCTTC.

The chain carries TRBV7-2 and TRBJ2-3; D unresolved. Trimming cost V 0 bases and J 2 bases, with 12 bases left between them. The CDR3 covers 16 residues. Germline loops: CDR1 SGHTA, CDR2 FQGNSA. In nucleotides, the CDR3 is TGTGCCAGCAGCTTAGCCACAGCCTCGAACACAGATACGCAGTATTTT. Protein: CASSLATASNTDTQYF.

The chain recombines TRBV19 with TRBJ1-5; TRBD1 agrees at 7 bases. Per germline, CDR1 LNHDA and CDR2 SQIVND (reference sequence). Trimming cost V 6 bases and J 2 bases; bases outside gene matches: 1. This CDR3 has 13 residues. The CDR3 DNA reads as TGTGCCAGTAGAGACAGGGGCAATCAGCCCCAGCATTTT. It encodes CASRDRGNQPQHF.

V and J are TRBV28 and TRBJ2-7; D possibly uses TRBD1 or TRBD2 (5 bases each). With 4 bases removed from V and 3 bases from J, the gap between germline ends came to 10 bases. The CDR3 spans 13 residues. Germline-derived CDR1 and CDR2 are MDHEN and SYDVKM. Written as DNA, the CDR3 is TGTGCCAGCAGTTACGGGGACGACTACGAGCAGTACTTC. Translation: CASSYGDDYEQYF.

This chain links TRBV21-1 with TRBJ1-2; TRBD1 is taken as the D call from the table, unchecked against the DNA. TRBV21-1 counts as a pseudogene. There are 13 residues in the CDR3. Here the CDR3 reads CASRIRGVYGYTF. CDR3 coding DNA: TGTGCCAGCCGCATTAGGGGCGTCTATGGCTACACCTTC.

The chain recombines TRBV7-9 with TRBJ1-1, with TRBD1 as a possible D gene (6 bases). Looked up from germline, CDR1 is SEHNR and CDR2 is FQNEAQ (reference sequence). CDR3 length: 17 amino acids. V lost 1 base and J lost 0, with 15 bases in between. CDR3 DNA: TGTGCCAGCAGCTTAGAGGGGCCGGACAGCGTGAACACTGAAGCTTTCTTT. This encodes CASSLEGPDSVNTEAFF.

This chain joins TRBV11-2 and TRBJ2-2; TRBD2 aligns across 9 bases. Germline loops: CDR1 SGHAT, CDR2 FQNNGV. With V trimmed by 5 bases and J by 6 bases, 7 bases remained unmatched. This CDR3 comprises 15 residues. The CDR3 sequence: CASSNRSGSAGELFF. The DNA of the CDR3 is TGTGCCAGCAGCAACCGTAGCGGGAGCGCCGGGGAGCTGTTTTTT.